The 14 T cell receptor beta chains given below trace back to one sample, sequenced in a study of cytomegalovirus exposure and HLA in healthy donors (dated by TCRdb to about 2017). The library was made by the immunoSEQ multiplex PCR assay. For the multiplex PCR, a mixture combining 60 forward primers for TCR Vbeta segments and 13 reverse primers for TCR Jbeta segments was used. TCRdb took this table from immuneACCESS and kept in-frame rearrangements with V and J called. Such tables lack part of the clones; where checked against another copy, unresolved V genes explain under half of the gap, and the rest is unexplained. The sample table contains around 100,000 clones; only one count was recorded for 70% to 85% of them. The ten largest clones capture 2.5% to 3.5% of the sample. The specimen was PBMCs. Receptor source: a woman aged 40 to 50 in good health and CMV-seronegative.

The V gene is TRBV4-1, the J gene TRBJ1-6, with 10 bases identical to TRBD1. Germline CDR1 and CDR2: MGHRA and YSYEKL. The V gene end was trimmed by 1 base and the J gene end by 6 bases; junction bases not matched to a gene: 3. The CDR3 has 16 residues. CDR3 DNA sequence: TGCGCCAGCAGCCAAGGACGGGACAGGGGTAATTCACCCCTCCACTTT. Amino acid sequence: CASSQGRDRGNSPLHF.

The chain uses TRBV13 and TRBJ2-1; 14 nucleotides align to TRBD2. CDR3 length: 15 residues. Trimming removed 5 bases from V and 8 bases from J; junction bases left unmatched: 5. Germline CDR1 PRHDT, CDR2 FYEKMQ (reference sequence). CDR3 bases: TGTGCCAGCAGCGCAGGGACTAGCGGGGGTGATGAGCAGTTCTTC. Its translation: CASSAGTSGGDEQFF.

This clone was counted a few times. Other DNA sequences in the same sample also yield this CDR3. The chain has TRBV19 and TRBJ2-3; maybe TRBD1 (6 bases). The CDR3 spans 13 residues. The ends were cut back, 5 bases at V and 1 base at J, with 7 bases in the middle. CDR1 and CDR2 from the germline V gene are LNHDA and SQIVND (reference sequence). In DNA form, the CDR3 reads TGTGCCAGTAGTCAGGGGCGCACAGATACGCAGTATTTT. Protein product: CASSQGRTDTQYF.

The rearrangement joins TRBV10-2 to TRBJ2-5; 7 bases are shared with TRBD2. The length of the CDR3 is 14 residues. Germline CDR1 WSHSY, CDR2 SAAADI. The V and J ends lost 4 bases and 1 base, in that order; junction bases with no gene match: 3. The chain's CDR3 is CASSAGGLQETQYF. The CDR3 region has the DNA TGCGCCAGCAGTGCGGGGGGACTCCAAGAGACCCAGTACTTC.

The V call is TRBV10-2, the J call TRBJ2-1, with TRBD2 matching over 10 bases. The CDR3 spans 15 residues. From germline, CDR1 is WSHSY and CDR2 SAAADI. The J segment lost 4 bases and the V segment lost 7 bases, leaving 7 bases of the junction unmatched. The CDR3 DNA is TGCGCCAGCAAATTGACTAGCGGGTATTACAATGAGCAGTTCTTC. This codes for CASKLTSGYYNEQFF.

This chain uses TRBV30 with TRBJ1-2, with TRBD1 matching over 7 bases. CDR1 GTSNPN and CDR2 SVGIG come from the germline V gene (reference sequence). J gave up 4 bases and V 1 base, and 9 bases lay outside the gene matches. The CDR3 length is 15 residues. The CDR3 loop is CAWSDADRSGYGYTF. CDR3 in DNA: TGTGCCTGGAGTGACGCGGACAGGAGTGGCTATGGCTACACCTTC.

CDR3 nucleotide sequence: TGTGCCAGCAGCGTATCATCCGGGACTAGCGGGAGTAAGACAGATACGCAGTATTTT. Translating gives CASSVSSGTSGSKTDTQYF. The gene calls are TRBV9 and TRBJ2-3; 14 bases match TRBD2. The CDR3 contains 19 residues. J gave up 3 bases and V 1 base, and 10 bases lay outside the gene matches. In germline, CDR1 is SGDLS, CDR2 YYNGEE.

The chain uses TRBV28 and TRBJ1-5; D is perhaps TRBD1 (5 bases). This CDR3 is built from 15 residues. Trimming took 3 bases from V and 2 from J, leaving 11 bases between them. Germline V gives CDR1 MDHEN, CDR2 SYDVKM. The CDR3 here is CASSFSPGGNQPQHF. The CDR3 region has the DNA TGTGCCAGCAGTTTTTCGCCGGGGGGCAATCAGCCCCAGCATTTT.

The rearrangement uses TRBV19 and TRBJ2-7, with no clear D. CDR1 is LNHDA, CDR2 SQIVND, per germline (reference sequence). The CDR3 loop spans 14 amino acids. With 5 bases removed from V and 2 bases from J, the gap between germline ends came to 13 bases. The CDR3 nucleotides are TGTGCCAGTAGTCCGACACGAAATCCCTACGAGCAGTACTTC. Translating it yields CASSPTRNPYEQYF.

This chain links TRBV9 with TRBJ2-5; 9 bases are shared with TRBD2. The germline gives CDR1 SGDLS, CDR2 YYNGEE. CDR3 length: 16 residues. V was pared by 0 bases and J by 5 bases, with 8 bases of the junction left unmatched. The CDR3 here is CASSVESSGRRETQYF. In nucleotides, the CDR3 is TGTGCCAGCAGCGTAGAGAGTAGCGGGAGAAGGGAGACCCAGTACTTC.

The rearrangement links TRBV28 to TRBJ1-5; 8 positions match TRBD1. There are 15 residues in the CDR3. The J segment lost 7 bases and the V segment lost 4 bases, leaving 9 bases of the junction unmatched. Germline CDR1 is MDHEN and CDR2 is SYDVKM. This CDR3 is CASSYQGARGQPQHF. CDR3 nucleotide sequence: TGTGCCAGCAGTTACCAGGGGGCTCGGGGCCAGCCCCAGCATTTT.

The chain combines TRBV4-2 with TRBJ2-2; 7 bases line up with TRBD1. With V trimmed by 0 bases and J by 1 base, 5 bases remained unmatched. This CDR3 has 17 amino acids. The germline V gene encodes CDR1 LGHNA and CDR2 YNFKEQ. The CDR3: CASSQDFRGKNTGELFF. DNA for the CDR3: TGTGCCAGCAGCCAAGACTTCAGGGGGAAGAACACCGGGGAGCTGTTTTTT.

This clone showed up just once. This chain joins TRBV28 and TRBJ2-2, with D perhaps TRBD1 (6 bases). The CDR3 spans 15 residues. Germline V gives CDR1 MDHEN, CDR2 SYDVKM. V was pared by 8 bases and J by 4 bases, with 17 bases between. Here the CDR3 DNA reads TGTGCCAGCCAAACCTGGACAGTTACCACCGGGGAGCTGTTTTTT. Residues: CASQTWTVTTGELFF.

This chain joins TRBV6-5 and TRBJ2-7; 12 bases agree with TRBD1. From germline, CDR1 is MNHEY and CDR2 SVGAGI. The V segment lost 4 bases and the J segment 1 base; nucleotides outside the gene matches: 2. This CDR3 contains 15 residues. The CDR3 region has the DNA TGTGCCAGCAGTTCGGGACAGGGGGCTTCCTACGAGCAGTACTTC. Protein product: CASSSGQGASYEQYF.